Below, 8 T cell receptor beta chains from the same sample are listed, as sequenced in a study of lymphopenia after photon versus proton radiotherapy. Assay used: immunoSEQ multiplex PCR; TCRdb lists only in-frame clones, some missing. The data contain around 27,000 clones, more than 90% of them singletons. The sequences come from peripheral blood, collected from a patient treated with photon-based radiotherapy. These receptors all come from a woman in her fifties or sixties with cholangiocarcinoma.

CDR3: CASSQGPREDNEQFF. The CDR3 region has the DNA TGTGCCAGCAGCCAAGGGCCCCGAGAGGACAATGAGCAGTTCTTC. V gene TRBV4-2 combines with J gene TRBJ2-1, with no clear D. From germline, CDR1 is LGHNA and CDR2 YNFKEQ. The ends were cut back, 1 base at V and 5 bases at J, with 12 bases in the middle. The CDR3 extends over 15 amino acids.

J is TRBJ1-5 and V is TRBV19; D uncertain. The CDR3 loop spans 16 amino acids. V lost 3 bases to trimming and J lost 1 base, with 13 bases between them. The germline V gene has CDR1 LNHDA and CDR2 SQIVND (reference sequence). The DNA for the CDR3 is TGTGCCAGTAGTATTCTTCAATCCCCGAGCAATCAGCCCCAGCATTTT. It is translated as CASSILQSPSNQPQHF.

The V call is TRBV5-8, the J call TRBJ1-2; no reliable D call. The CDR3 contains 14 residues. Germline-derived CDR1 and CDR2 are SGHTS and YDEGEE. Trimming removed 0 bases at V and 6 bases at J, with 12 bases between. The CDR3 reads CASSLGWAVDGYTF. The CDR3 DNA reads as TGTGCCAGCAGCTTGGGTTGGGCAGTCGATGGCTACACCTTC. Full variable domain (remainder filled in from reference TRBV5-8 and TRBJ1-2): EAGVTQSPTHLIKTRGQQATLRCSPISGHTSVYWYQQALGLGLQFLLWYDEGEERNRGNFPPRFSGRQFPNYSSELNVNALELEDSALYLCASSLGWAVDGYTFGSGTRLTVV.

The chain uses TRBV25-1 and TRBJ1-2, with 8 bases matching TRBD1. The CDR3 has 16 residues. Trimming removed 3 bases from V and 4 bases from J; junction bases left unmatched: 10. Germline CDR1 is MGHDK and CDR2 is SYGVNS. CDR3 sequence reads: CASSDPQTGDAYGYTF. The CDR3 nucleotides read TGTGCCAGCAGTGACCCCCAGACAGGGGACGCCTATGGCTACACCTTC.

The chain combines TRBV7-9 with TRBJ1-2, with 9 positions matching TRBD1. The length of the CDR3 is 19 residues. V lost 3 bases, J lost 8 bases, and 22 bases stayed unmatched. Germline V CDR1 and CDR2: SEHNR, FQNEAQ (reference sequence). The CDR3 reads CASSFGQPSGTGRLDGYTF. The CDR3 nucleotides are TGTGCCAGCAGCTTCGGTCAGCCCTCCGGGACAGGGCGTCTTGACGGCTACACCTTC.

The chain employs TRBV19 and TRBJ1-5; tentative D call: TRBD1 (6 bases). Germline loops: CDR1 LNHDA, CDR2 SQIVND (reference sequence). With 4 bases removed from V and 9 bases from J, the gap between germline ends came to 19 bases. The CDR3 is 15 residues long. The CDR3 coding sequence is TGTGCCAGTAGTAATGGGGGCTTTGGTCTTCGGCCCCAGCATTTT. As protein: CASSNGGFGLRPQHF.

The chain links TRBV18 to TRBJ2-7; D ambiguous. CDR3 length: 13 residues. V shed 1 base and J shed 0 bases, with 4 bases lying between them. Germline CDR1 KGHSH, CDR2 LQKENI. The CDR3 DNA is TGTGCCAGCTCACCACAGAGCTCCTACGAGCAGTACTTC. This codes for CASSPQSSYEQYF.

The rearrangement links TRBV30 to TRBJ2-5; the match to TRBD2 covers 9 bases. Germline V gene data show CDR1 as GTSNPN and CDR2 as SVGIG (reference sequence). J was trimmed by 5 bases and V by 1 base; bases with no gene match: 5. The CDR3 has 14 amino acids. CDR3 nucleotide sequence: TGTGCCTGGAGTGGGCTAGCGGGGCATGAGACCCAGTACTTC. It specifies CAWSGLAGHETQYF. The whole variable domain, remainder taken from reference TRBV30 and TRBJ2-5, is SQTIHQWPATLVQPVGSPLSLECTVEGTSNPNLYWYRQAAGRGLQLLFYSVGIGQISSEVPQNLSASRPQDRQFILSSKKLLLSDSGFYLCAWSGLAGHETQYFGPGTRLLVL.